This entry lists 9 T cell receptor beta chains sequenced from one sample in a study of shared clonotypes between healthy human individuals. This table comes from immunoSEQ multiplex PCR, and its TCRdb copy is limited to in-frame clones, with some not included. This sample has around 2.5 million clones; 93% occur once, and the top ten carry 0.36%. Material: naive CD4+ T cells from PBMCs. Subset specified: CD45RA+ positively selected. Receptors originate from a young man in good health. Some clones in this sample may be carry-over from other donors' samples.

The CDR3 nucleotides read TGTGCCAGCAGCTTAGTGGCCAAAAGCTCCTACGAGCAGTACTTC. This encodes CASSLVAKSSYEQYF. V gene TRBV7-6 combines with J gene TRBJ2-7; D call uncertain. Germline CDR1 is SGHVS and CDR2 is FNYEAQ. V gave up 1 base and J gave up 0 bases, with 10 bases separating them. The CDR3 loop spans 15 amino acids.

V usage is TRBV6-5 and J usage is TRBJ2-7; D is undetermined. The germline gives CDR1 MNHEY, CDR2 SVGAGI. The CDR3 has 13 residues. V gave up 6 bases and J gave up 6 bases, with 15 bases separating them. CDR3 loop: CASRNTVTSEQYF. CDR3 in DNA: TGTGCCAGCAGGAACACAGTCACCAGCGAGCAGTACTTC.

The rearrangement uses TRBV7-2 and TRBJ1-5; maybe TRBD1 (6 bases). Germline V gene sequence: CDR1 SGHTA, CDR2 FQGNSA. The CDR3 is 15 residues long. The V and J ends lost 1 base and 3 bases respectively, with 10 bases between them. The CDR3 DNA follows: TGTGCCAGCAGCTTAGGTCCGGGGGCCAATCAGCCCCAGCATTTT. Translating it yields CASSLGPGANQPQHF.

V and J are TRBV6-5 and TRBJ1-4; the D is unclear. V was cut by 0 bases and J by 5 bases, with 10 bases left in between. The CDR3 has 15 residues. CDR1 is MNHEY and CDR2 is SVGAGI in the germline V gene. CDR3 DNA sequence: TGTGCCAGCAGTTACTCGAACGGGCCCAATGAAAAACTGTTTTTT. Translated, it gives CASSYSNGPNEKLFF.

The chain links TRBV5-6 to TRBJ2-5, with D possibly being TRBD2 (6 bases). CDR1 SGHDT and CDR2 YYEEEE come from the germline V gene. Trimming left V 2 bases short and J 2 bases short, with 10 bases between. The CDR3 totals 14 residues. The CDR3 region is CASSFQGLQETQYF. The CDR3 nucleotides read TGTGCCAGCAGCTTTCAGGGACTGCAAGAGACCCAGTACTTC.

This chain connects TRBV2 to TRBJ2-7, with 7 bases fitting TRBD1. The J segment lost 3 bases and the V segment lost 4 bases, leaving 9 bases of the junction unmatched. The CDR3 runs 15 residues. Germline V lookup: CDR1 SNHLY, CDR2 FYNNEI. CDR3 nucleotides: TGTGCCAGCAGTGTCTCAGACAGGGACCTCTACGAGCAGTACTTC. Translating gives CASSVSDRDLYEQYF.

V is TRBV6-4 and J is TRBJ2-2; 8 bases map to TRBD1. CDR3 length equals 14 residues. Trimming removed 4 bases from V and 3 bases from J; junction bases left unmatched: 1. In germline, CDR1 is MRHNA, CDR2 SNTAGT. DNA of the CDR3: TGTGCCAGCAGTGCACAGGGGGACACCGGGGAGCTGTTTTTT. Translating gives CASSAQGDTGELFF.

Worth noting for this clone: One junction end does not reproduce the germline sequence, and a read error may be involved. The chain uses TRBV2 and TRBJ1-1; D unclear. There are 9 residues in the CDR3. Germline V CDR1 and CDR2: SNHLY, FYNNEI. CDR3 residues: CASSDPRRF. In DNA form, the CDR3 reads TGTGCCAGCAGTGACCCGAGGAGATTT.

The genes are TRBV5-3 and TRBJ1-3; D unresolved. TRBV5-3 is an ORF for which the function is uncertain. V was pared by 3 bases and J by 6 bases, with 13 bases between. There are 14 residues in the CDR3. Here the CDR3 reads CARSSIGCQNTIYF. The DNA of the CDR3 is TGTGCCAGAAGCTCCATCGGTTGTCAAAACACCATATATTTT.